The 6 T cell receptor beta chains in this list originate from one sample, sequenced in a study of shared clonotypes between healthy human individuals. TCRdb's copy holds only in-frame clones and misses some; the assay was immunoSEQ multiplex PCR. The sample carries under 600,000 clones, approximately 79% recorded once. The sequenced sample was PBMCs. These receptors all come from a woman between 40 and 50 years old in good health. Some clones in this sample may be carry-over from other donors' samples.

The chain links TRBV7-2 to TRBJ2-1, with D perhaps matching TRBD2 (6 bases). V was shortened by 4 bases and J by 6 bases, with 16 bases between the two germline ends. This CDR3 spans 15 amino acids. The germline CDR1 and CDR2 sequences are SGHTA and FQGNSA. CDR3 residues: CASSSTRGVGNEQFF. Written as DNA, the CDR3 is TGTGCCAGCAGCTCGACTAGGGGTGTCGGCAATGAGCAGTTCTTC. The complete variable domain, with remaining parts taken from reference TRBV7-2 and TRBJ2-1, reads GAGVSQSPSNKVTEKGKDVELRCDPISGHTALYWYRQSLGQGLEFLIYFQGNSAPDKSGLPSDRFSAERTGGSVSTLTIQRTQQEDSAVYLCASSSTRGVGNEQFFGPGTRLTVL.

CDR3 coding DNA: TGTGCCAGCAGCTTAGGGGGACTAGCGGGAGTGGAGACCCAGTACTTC. It encodes CASSLGGLAGVETQYF. The chain recombines TRBV7-2 with TRBJ2-5, with 14 bases aligning to TRBD2. CDR1 is SGHTA, CDR2 FQGNSA, per germline. Germline trimming cut 1 base from V and 5 bases from J; bases unmatched to any gene: 3. The CDR3 sequence is 16 residues long.

This clone was counted a few times. The CDR3 loop is CASSRSDEQYF. CDR3 DNA sequence: TGTGCCAGCAGCCGCAGTGACGAGCAGTACTTC. The V gene is TRBV7-2, the J gene TRBJ2-7; the D is unclear. The ends were cut back, 5 bases at V and 5 bases at J, with 7 bases in the middle. CDR1 is SGHTA and CDR2 is FQGNSA in the germline V gene. The CDR3 contains 11 residues.

V is TRBV10-1 and J is TRBJ1-1, with D possibly TRBD1 on 6 matching bases. CDR1 is WNHNN, CDR2 SYGVQD, per germline (reference sequence). V dropped 5 bases and J dropped 11 bases, with 18 bases sitting between them. This CDR3 comprises 13 residues. The CDR3 region is CASSPDRPAVAFF. Here the CDR3 DNA reads TGCGCCAGCAGTCCAGACAGGCCCGCGGTCGCTTTCTTT.

J is TRBJ2-1 and V is TRBV2; 8 bases are a match to TRBD2. From germline, CDR1 is SNHLY and CDR2 FYNNEI. The J segment lost 3 bases and the V segment lost 6 bases, leaving 7 bases of the junction unmatched. This CDR3 comprises 15 residues. The CDR3 reads CASRPAGEGYNEQFF. In DNA, the CDR3 is TGTGCCAGCAGGCCAGCGGGAGAGGGCTACAATGAGCAGTTCTTC. The full variable domain, completed using reference TRBV2 and TRBJ2-1, is EPEVTQTPSHQVTQMGQEVILRCVPISNHLYFYWYRQILGQKVEFLVSFYNNEISEKSEIFDDQFSVERPDGSNFTLKIRSTKLEDSAMYFCASRPAGEGYNEQFFGPGTRLTVL.

This clone was observed once. The chain recombines TRBV28 with TRBJ2-1, with 9 bases matching TRBD2. The ends lost 7 bases at V and 10 bases at J; junction bases unmatched: 8. Per the germline V gene, CDR1 is MDHEN and CDR2 is SYDVKM. The CDR3 has 13 residues. DNA for the CDR3: TGTGCCAGCATAACAATAGCGGGGGTCGAGCAGTTCTTC. This translates into CASITIAGVEQFF.